A single sample gave rise to the 22 T cell receptor beta chains below, sequenced in a study of control samples from healthy donors and cancer patients. Produced via immunoSEQ multiplex PCR; TCRdb's table is partial and in-frame only. The sample contains roughly 130,000 clones, about 92% of which appear only once. Source material: PBMCs. The receptors come from a man over 45 with head and neck cancer.

The V call is TRBV12-3 or TRBV12-4, the J call TRBJ2-7; D gene ambiguous. Trimming took 5 bases from V and 6 from J, leaving 8 bases between them. The CDR3 runs 11 residues. CDR3 protein: CASSQNFEQYF. CDR3 DNA sequence: TGTGCCAGCAGTCAGAACTTCGAGCAGTACTTC.

This clone was detected only once. The chain has TRBV7-9 and TRBJ1-1; D gene uncertain. This CDR3 is built from 16 residues. CDR1 is SEHNR and CDR2 is FQNEAQ in the germline V gene (reference sequence). V was clipped by 6 bases and J by 0 bases, with 17 bases between them. The CDR3 coding sequence is TGTGCCAGCAGATCTCAGGAGGGAGGGATGAACACTGAAGCTTTCTTT. Its protein is CASRSQEGGMNTEAFF.

The chain employs TRBV4-3 and TRBJ1-1; D unclear. This CDR3 contains 16 residues. The germline V and J ends were trimmed by 0 bases and 0 bases, with 11 bases remaining between them. The germline CDR1 and CDR2 sequences are LGHNA and YSLEER. DNA of the CDR3: TGCGCCAGCAGCCAAGAGGTCGGCAGCATGAACACTGAAGCTTTCTTT. Translation: CASSQEVGSMNTEAFF.

This rearrangement joins TRBV6-2 or TRBV6-3 to TRBJ1-2, with D possibly matching TRBD1 (5 bases). Per germline, CDR1 MNHEY and CDR2 SVGEGT. V lost 6 bases and J 1 base, leaving 15 bases between the germline ends. The CDR3 consists of 15 residues. The CDR3 DNA sequence: TGTGCCAGCAGCCCTACCGGGACTTTTAACTATGGCTACACCTTC. It encodes CASSPTGTFNYGYTF.

This clone occurred a few times. The chain employs TRBV25-1 and TRBJ2-7; D possibly corresponds to TRBD2 (7 bases). V dropped 11 bases and J dropped 1 base, with 15 bases sitting between them. Germline V gene lookup returns CDR1 MGHDK and CDR2 SYGVNS. The CDR3 length is 13 residues. The CDR3 DNA is TGTGCCCGCCCCAGGGGACTATCCTACGAGCAGTACTTC. This encodes CARPRGLSYEQYF.

The chain uses TRBV4-1 and TRBJ1-6; D call uncertain. Germline loops: CDR1 MGHRA, CDR2 YSYEKL. CDR3 size: 17 residues. V lost 1 base and J lost 7, with 17 bases in between. The DNA of the CDR3 is TGCGCCAGCAGCCAAGTGTCCGGGGTAAAAAGGAATTCACCCCTCCACTTT. Encoded protein: CASSQVSGVKRNSPLHF.

This clone was seen a single time. The rearrangement uses TRBV7-9 and TRBJ2-2; TRBD1 agrees at 9 bases. CDR3 length: 19 residues. V was clipped by 6 bases and J by 4 bases; unmatched bases: 18. Per the germline V gene, CDR1 is SEHNR and CDR2 is FQNEAQ (reference sequence). CDR3 DNA: TGTGCCAGCAGACCTCCTGTACAGGGGGCAAGGGGTAGCACCGGGGAGCTGTTTTTT. This translates into CASRPPVQGARGSTGELFF.

The chain recombines TRBV28 with TRBJ2-7; D tentatively reads TRBD1 or TRBD2 (5 bases each). The length of the CDR3 is 14 residues. V lost 2 bases and J 2 bases, leaving 10 bases between the germline ends. The germline V gene has CDR1 MDHEN and CDR2 SYDVKM. CDR3 DNA: TGTGCCAGCAGTTTACGGGACGGCCCCTACGAGCAGTACTTC. Amino acid sequence: CASSLRDGPYEQYF.

The J gene is TRBJ1-2, the V gene TRBV11-2; 7 nucleotides match TRBD1. The ends lost 0 bases at V and 0 bases at J; junction bases unmatched: 10. The V gene's germline CDR1 is SGHAT and CDR2 FQNNGV. The CDR3 totals 18 residues. This CDR3 reads CASSLDLRTGKANYGYTF. CDR3 in DNA: TGTGCCAGCAGCTTAGATCTTAGGACAGGCAAAGCTAACTATGGCTACACCTTC. Filled out from reference TRBV11-2 and TRBJ1-2, the complete variable domain reads EAGVAQSPRYKIIEKRQSVAFWCNPISGHATLYWYQQILGQGPKLLIQFQNNGVVDDSQLPKDRFSAERLKGVDSTLKIQPAKLEDSAVYLCASSLDLRTGKANYGYTFGSGTRLTVV.

V and J are TRBV10-3 and TRBJ1-2; D is unresolved. Trimming left V 5 bases short and J 3 bases short, with 7 bases between. Germline V lookup: CDR1 ENHRY, CDR2 SYGVKD. The CDR3 runs 12 residues. The CDR3 nucleotides read TGTGCCATCAGTACCGATGACTATGGCTACACCTTC. The encoded protein is CAISTDDYGYTF.

The chain recombines TRBV7-2 with TRBJ1-2; D might be TRBD1 (5 bases). This CDR3 has 13 amino acids. Germline CDR1 SGHTA, CDR2 FQGNSA. Between the trimmed V and J ends, which lost 0 bases and 8 bases, there was a span of 10 bases. The CDR3 nucleotides are TGTGCCAGCAGCTTAGCAGGGGAAGAAGGCTACACCTTC. Translating it yields CASSLAGEEGYTF.

The genes are TRBV28 and TRBJ1-2; 11 nucleotides match TRBD1. Germline V CDR1 and CDR2: MDHEN, SYDVKM. J was trimmed by 0 bases and V by 9 bases; bases with no gene match: 3. The CDR3 length is 14 residues. The DNA for the CDR3 is TGTGCCAGTGGACAGGGGGCGACTAACTATGGCTACACCTTC. Translated, it gives CASGQGATNYGYTF.

This chain connects TRBV5-6 to TRBJ2-3, with D unclear. Germline loops: CDR1 SGHDT, CDR2 YYEEEE. V shed 4 bases and J shed 7 bases, with 13 bases lying between them. The CDR3 is 13 residues long. CDR3 sequence: CASSRKGGNTQYF. DNA of the CDR3: TGTGCCAGCAGCAGGAAAGGTGGGAATACGCAGTATTTT.

The rearrangement links TRBV5-4 to TRBJ2-3; D might be TRBD2 (6 bases). Germline V gene lookup returns CDR1 SGHNT and CDR2 YYREEE (reference sequence). CDR3 size: 13 residues. V dropped 6 bases and J dropped 5 bases, with 13 bases sitting between them. CDR3 region: CASTGGSRDTQYF. In DNA, the CDR3 is TGTGCCAGCACCGGGGGTAGCCGAGATACGCAGTATTTT.

The chain links TRBV12-3 or TRBV12-4 to TRBJ2-3; tentative D call: TRBD1 (6 bases). Trimming left V 6 bases short and J 6 bases short, with 13 bases between. The CDR3 spans 13 residues. DNA of the CDR3: TGTGCCAGCAGGCTACAGGGTGGTGATACGCAGTATTTT. Translation: CASRLQGGDTQYF.

The gene calls are TRBV6-5 and TRBJ1-2; 10 positions match TRBD1. This CDR3 contains 15 residues. Germline V gene lookup returns CDR1 MNHEY and CDR2 SVGAGI. The ends lost 5 bases at V and 6 bases at J; junction bases unmatched: 9. The DNA of the CDR3 is TGTGCCAGCAGTCGCTCTGGGGGGACAGGGGATGGCTACACCTTC. This encodes CASSRSGGTGDGYTF.

The chain is built from TRBV3-1 (or the pseudogene TRBV3-2) and TRBJ2-5; 9 bases agree with TRBD2. After removal of 5 bases from V and 5 bases from J, the junction contained 9 bases not matched to a gene. The germline CDR1 and CDR2 sequences are LGHDT and YNNKEL (reference sequence). This CDR3 has 15 amino acids. Here the CDR3 DNA reads TGTGCCAGCAGCTACCCGGGACTAGCTATGGAGACCCAGTACTTC. Its protein is CASSYPGLAMETQYF.

The chain links TRBV24-1 to TRBJ2-1, with a tentative D call TRBD1 (6 bases). The V end lost 3 bases, the J end lost 8 bases, and 10 bases lay between the germline ends. This CDR3 comprises 13 residues. Germline V CDR1 and CDR2: KGHDR, SFDVKD. CDR3 region: CATSDTGLDEQFF. CDR3 sequence (DNA): TGTGCCACCAGTGATACAGGGTTAGATGAGCAGTTCTTC.

This clone has just one count. This chain links TRBV9 with TRBJ2-2, with D possibly being TRBD1 (5 bases). Trimming stripped 3 bases from V and 5 bases from J, with 20 bases between. The CDR3 has 17 amino acids. CDR1 and CDR2 (germline): SGDLS, YYNGEE. For the CDR3, the DNA is TGTGCCAGCAGCGCCGAAAGGGCAGGGTACGGGACCGGGGAGCTGTTTTTT. Encoded protein: CASSAERAGYGTGELFF. Together with reference TRBV9 and TRBJ2-2, the CDR3 gives the full variable domain: DSGVTQTPKHLITATGQRVTLRCSPRSGDLSVYWYQQSLDQGLQFLIQYYNGEERAKGNILERFSAQQFPDLHSELNLSSLELGDSALYFCASSAERAGYGTGELFFGEGSRLTVL.

The rearrangement joins TRBV13 to TRBJ2-5, with 8 nucleotides matching TRBD2. This CDR3 has 17 amino acids. V lost 4 bases to trimming and J lost 1 base; unmatched junction nucleotides: 11. The germline CDR1 and CDR2 sequences are PRHDT and FYEKMQ (reference sequence). The DNA for the CDR3 is TGTGCCAGCAGCTCCCCAAGCGGGGGCGCCCGCCAAGAGACCCAGTACTTC. Translating gives CASSSPSGGARQETQYF.

A remark on this clone: Within the sample, other DNA sequences also encode this same CDR3. V gene TRBV4-1 combines with J gene TRBJ2-1, with TRBD2 matching 12 bases. This CDR3 comprises 17 residues. CDR1 and CDR2 (germline): MGHRA, YSYEKL. V was pared by 0 bases and J by 10 bases, with 10 bases of the junction left unmatched. Here the CDR3 reads CASSQDSLAGGVREQFF. The CDR3 DNA reads TGCGCCAGCAGCCAAGACTCCCTAGCGGGAGGGGTTAGGGAGCAGTTCTTC.

V gene TRBV19 combines with J gene TRBJ2-1; maybe TRBD2 (6 bases). From germline, CDR1 is LNHDA and CDR2 SQIVND (reference sequence). The CDR3 contains 13 residues. Trimming removed 6 bases from V and 9 bases from J, with 15 bases in between. This CDR3 reads CASRDRGGSEQFF. Written as DNA, the CDR3 is TGTGCCAGTAGGGACCGGGGAGGAAGTGAGCAGTTCTTC.